This entry is about one T cell receptor (beta chain). A universal primer site was added by template switching, and unique molecular identifiers were carried by the cDNA. TCRdb reprocessed the 5' RACE reads with MiXCR, giving one entry per CDR3 protein. This sample yields about 250,000 distinct CDR3 sequences, of which around 8% are seen a single time; 3% belongs to the top ten. The CDR3 is 14 amino acids. The ends lost 1 base at V and 1 base at J; junction bases unmatched: 0. Looked up from germline, CDR1 is ENHRY and CDR2 is SYGVKD. This sample is part of a study of identical twins. The sample was also linked to a second study, of yellow fever vaccine responses in identical twins.

The J gene is TRBJ1-1, the V gene TRBV10-3, with 7 bases fitting TRBD1. The sequence was collected from a young woman in good health. Sequenced: CD8+ T cells sorted from blood. The CDR3 DNA follows: TGTGCCATCAGTGAGTGGGACAGGAACACTGAAGCTTTCTTT. This sequence encodes CAISEWDRNTEAFF.